This entry lists 23 T cell receptor beta chains sequenced from one sample in a study of technical replicates of blood from several donors. The table came from immunoSEQ multiplex PCR; TCRdb's copy has only in-frame clones and leaves some out. The sample records roughly 80,000 clones, 75% to 90% being singletons. Sequenced material: T cells isolated from PBMCs. Every receptor here comes from a human donor in good health.

V is TRBV6-5 and J is TRBJ2-7; tentative D call: TRBD2 (5 bases). Trimming shortened V by 10 bases and J by 1 base, and 11 bases separated the two germline ends. Germline V gene sequence: CDR1 MNHEY, CDR2 SVGAGI. The CDR3 consists of 12 residues. CDR3 residues: CATWTDSYEQYF. The DNA of the CDR3 is TGTGCCACCTGGACTGATTCCTACGAGCAGTACTTC.

The rearrangement links TRBV6-5 to TRBJ1-1; TRBD1 is a possible D gene (5 bases). With 7 bases removed from V and 0 bases from J, the gap between germline ends came to 9 bases. The CDR3 covers 13 residues. Germline CDR1 reads MNHEY; CDR2 reads SVGAGI. This CDR3 reads CASTKTVNTEAFF. The CDR3 DNA is TGTGCCAGCACCAAGACAGTGAACACTGAAGCTTTCTTT.

Note on this clone: Mismatch with germline at one junction end may stem from a read error. J is TRBJ2-7 and V is TRBV15; no clear D. This CDR3 region has 14 residues. The germline V gene has CDR1 LNHNV and CDR2 YYDKDF (reference sequence). Here the CDR3 reads CATSRALTSSEQYF. The CDR3 bases are TGTGCCACCAGCAGAGCTCTTACATCCTCCGAGCAGTACTTC. Full variable domain (remainder filled in from reference TRBV15 and TRBJ2-7): DAMVIQNPRYQVTQFGKPVTLSCSQTLNHNVMYWYQQKSSQAPKLLFHYYDKDFNNEADTPDNFQSRRPNTSFCFLDIRSPGLGDTAMYLCATSRALTSSEQYFGPGTRLTVT.

The rearrangement links TRBV10-3 to TRBJ1-4, with TRBD1 matching over 9 bases. Per the germline V gene, CDR1 is ENHRY and CDR2 is SYGVKD. The ends lost 11 bases at V and 7 bases at J; junction bases unmatched: 11. The CDR3 loop spans 14 amino acids. CDR3 DNA: TGTGCCTCTCACCCGGGACAGGGAAGTGAAAAACTGTTTTTT. It specifies CASHPGQGSEKLFF.

The chain carries TRBV6-1 and TRBJ1-1, with a tentative D call TRBD1 (6 bases). CDR1 is MNHNS, CDR2 SASEGT, per germline. V shed 11 bases and J shed 2 bases, with 15 bases lying between them. CDR3 length: 13 residues. The CDR3 reads CASHAQGNTEAFF. Here the CDR3 DNA reads TGTGCCTCTCACGCACAGGGAAACACTGAAGCTTTCTTT.

The chain is built from TRBV28 and TRBJ2-3; the match to TRBD2 covers 14 bases. The junction had 16 bases not matched to a gene; V was cut back by 3 bases and J by 2 bases. Germline V gene lookup returns CDR1 MDHEN and CDR2 SYDVKM. The CDR3 length is 21 residues. The CDR3 is CASSFRPGTPGLAGATDTQYF. CDR3 DNA: TGTGCCAGCAGTTTTAGACCTGGGACTCCGGGACTAGCGGGAGCCACAGATACGCAGTATTTT.

The chain couples TRBV7-9 to TRBJ2-1; TRBD2 aligns across 12 bases. Germline values: CDR1 SEHNR, CDR2 FQNEAQ (reference sequence). V gave up 10 bases and J gave up 9 bases; unmatched junction bases: 4. The CDR3 is 12 residues long. CDR3 amino acids: CAKQGLAGEQFF. The CDR3 DNA is TGTGCCAAACAGGGACTAGCGGGTGAGCAGTTCTTC.

The CDR3 is CASSQGQGWVTEAFF. CDR3 sequence (DNA): TGCGCCAGCAGCCAGGGACAGGGTTGGGTGACTGAAGCTTTCTTT. This sequence joins TRBV4-1 and TRBJ1-1; 9 bases match TRBD1. The CDR3 totals 15 residues. The trim removed 3 bases at V and 5 bases at J, leaving 7 bases unmatched. CDR1 is MGHRA, CDR2 YSYEKL, per germline.

This chain joins TRBV7-3 and TRBJ2-5; 10 positions agree with TRBD1. Looked up from germline, CDR1 is SGHTA and CDR2 is FQGTGA. The trim removed 2 bases at V and 7 bases at J, leaving 13 bases unmatched. The CDR3 spans 17 residues. In nucleotides, the CDR3 is TGTGCCAGCAGCTTATGGGCTGTTGGGACAGGGGAAGGGACCCAGTACTTC. Translation gives CASSLWAVGTGEGTQYF.

This clone came up once. The V call is TRBV29-1, the J call TRBJ2-7, with TRBD2 matching 10 bases. CDR1 is SQVTM, CDR2 ANQGSEA, per germline. V lost 5 bases to trimming and J lost 2 bases; unmatched junction nucleotides: 3. CDR3 size: 13 residues. The CDR3 region is CSVPGLAPYEQYF. CDR3 in DNA: TGCAGCGTTCCGGGACTAGCGCCCTACGAGCAGTACTTC.

The rearrangement links TRBV28 to TRBJ1-5, with TRBD1 as a possible D gene (5 bases). This CDR3 region has 14 residues. The V gene's germline CDR1 is MDHEN and CDR2 SYDVKM. The CDR3 DNA reads TGTGCGACCGCTTTCCAGGGAGGCATTCAGCCCCAGCATTTT. It yields the protein CATAFQGGIQPQHF.

The chain joins TRBV15 to TRBJ2-7, with D possibly TRBD1 on 5 matching bases. Germline CDR1 reads LNHNV; CDR2 reads YYDKDF (reference sequence). The CDR3 is made up of 16 amino acids. Trimming stripped 1 base from V and 6 bases from J, with 19 bases between. This chain's CDR3 is CATSRGFKGRQSEQYF. Written as DNA, the CDR3 is TGTGCCACCAGCAGAGGTTTCAAGGGGCGGCAATCCGAGCAGTACTTC.

The CDR3 DNA is TGTGCCAGCAGCTTCCCTCCCGGACAGAGATCCCAAGAGACCCAGTACTTC. Protein product: CASSFPPGQRSQETQYF. The chain employs TRBV5-6 and TRBJ2-5; TRBD1 might be the D (6 bases). Germline V CDR1 and CDR2: SGHDT, YYEEEE. Trimming removed 2 bases at V and 1 base at J, with 18 bases between. The CDR3 totals 17 residues.

The chain links TRBV18 to TRBJ2-3, with 9 bases identical to TRBD1. The CDR3 is 16 residues long. After removal of 4 bases from V and 2 bases from J, the junction contained 7 bases not matched to a gene. Germline CDR1 KGHSH, CDR2 LQKENI. CDR3 DNA: TGTGCCAGCTCACTTACCGGGACAGGGACCACAGATACGCAGTATTTT. Translation: CASSLTGTGTTDTQYF.

The genes are TRBV5-8 and TRBJ2-1; 13 bases are shared with TRBD2. CDR3 length: 17 amino acids. Germline CDR1 is SGHTS and CDR2 is YDEGEE. V dropped 9 bases and J dropped 2; count of bases not matched to a gene: 11. The DNA of the CDR3 is TGTGCCAATACCGGGACTAGCGGGAAACGCCCCTACAATGAGCAGTTCTTC. Translation gives CANTGTSGKRPYNEQFF.

The chain has TRBV29-1 and TRBJ2-5, with 7 nucleotides matching TRBD2. Germline assignment: CDR1 SQVTM and CDR2 ANQGSEA. CDR3 length equals 16 residues. Germline trimming cut 0 bases from V and 5 bases from J; bases unmatched to any gene: 12. The CDR3 DNA is TGCAGCGTTGAAGATCCTGGGGGGGAGGGCCCGGAGACCCAGTACTTC. Encoded protein: CSVEDPGGEGPETQYF.

V is TRBV15 and J is TRBJ1-3; D unclear. The CDR3 runs 14 residues. Germline CDR1 reads LNHNV; CDR2 reads YYDKDF (reference sequence). V lost 5 bases to trimming and J lost 0 bases, with 8 bases between them. For the CDR3, the DNA is TGTGCCACCAGCCCAATTTCCTCTGGAAACACCATATATTTT. Translated: CATSPISSGNTIYF.

This clone was detected only a few times. V is TRBV6-4 and J is TRBJ1-1, with 8 nucleotides matching TRBD1. The CDR3 consists of 14 residues. Germline CDR1 MRHNA, CDR2 SNTAGT. V shed 6 bases, J shed 1 base, and the junction held 4 bases outside the gene matches. CDR3 coding DNA: TGTGCCAGCAGAAATACAGGGGGGAACACTGAAGCTTTCTTT. Translating gives CASRNTGGNTEAFF.

This clone showed up just a few times. This chain links TRBV2 with TRBJ1-1; no clear D gene. The V end lost 3 bases, the J end lost 3 bases, and 8 bases lay between the germline ends. Germline V gene data show CDR1 as SNHLY and CDR2 as FYNNEI. The CDR3 length is 13 residues. CDR3 sequence reads: CASSEKEYTEAFF. As DNA, the CDR3 is TGTGCCAGCAGTGAGAAGGAGTACACTGAAGCTTTCTTT.

This chain links TRBV28 with TRBJ2-2; the match to TRBD1 covers 8 bases. The CDR3 is 15 residues long. V lost 5 bases to trimming and J lost 7 bases; unmatched junction nucleotides: 9. Germline V gene data show CDR1 as MDHEN and CDR2 as SYDVKM. The CDR3 reads CASSTLRGQSGELFF. The CDR3 coding sequence is TGTGCCAGCAGTACACTCAGGGGGCAGAGCGGGGAGCTGTTTTTT.

The chain joins TRBV28 to TRBJ1-1, with a weak D call TRBD1 (5 bases). The V gene lost 3 bases and the J gene lost 0 bases, with 14 bases spanning the gap. CDR1 MDHEN and CDR2 SYDVKM come from the germline V gene. The CDR3 runs 16 residues. For the CDR3, the DNA is TGTGCCAGCAGTTTCTTCGCCGACAGCCTGAACACTGAAGCTTTCTTT. Protein: CASSFFADSLNTEAFF.

V and J are TRBV28 and TRBJ2-7; 10 nucleotides match TRBD2. Germline V gene sequence: CDR1 MDHEN, CDR2 SYDVKM. There are 15 residues in the CDR3. J was trimmed by 5 bases and V by 6 bases; bases with no gene match: 10. The CDR3 DNA follows: TGTGCCAGCAGGTCGACCGGGACTAGCGTCCACGAGCAGTACTTC. Its protein product is CASRSTGTSVHEQYF. Combining the CDR3 with reference TRBV28 and TRBJ2-7 gives the whole variable domain DVKVTQSSRYLVKRTGEKVFLECVQDMDHENMFWYRQDPGLGLRLIYFSYDVKMKEKGDIPEGYSVSREKKERFSLILESASTNQTSMYLCASRSTGTSVHEQYFGPGTRLTVT.

J is TRBJ2-5 and V is TRBV10-1; a weak D match, TRBD1 (6 bases). This CDR3 has 15 amino acids. Germline V gene sequence: CDR1 WNHNN, CDR2 SYGVQD (reference sequence). V lost 0 bases, J lost 1 base, and 9 bases lay in between. CDR3 sequence reads: CASSESEGGQETQYF. The CDR3 bases are TGCGCCAGCAGTGAGTCGGAAGGGGGCCAAGAGACCCAGTACTTC.